These 21 T cell receptor beta chains were sequenced from one sample in a study of shared clonotypes between healthy human individuals. Terminally differentiated effector memory CD45RA+ cells were excluded by CCR7 positive selection of CD45RO-negative cells. Repertoires were generated with immunoSEQ multiplex PCR, while TCRdb's copy carries only in-frame clones and drops some. The table has about 2.1 million clones, 90% to 95% seen once. Sequencing was performed on naive CD8+ T cells from PBMCs. The receptors here all came from a man aged 18 to 29 in good health. Some clones in this sample may be carry-over from other donors' samples.

The chain couples TRBV2 to TRBJ1-5; D may be TRBD1 (5 bases). The CDR3 sequence is 14 residues long. V was shortened by 7 bases and J by 3 bases, with 13 bases between the two germline ends. Germline CDR1 reads SNHLY; CDR2 reads FYNNEI. The CDR3: CASKGVGPNQPQHF. CDR3 nucleotide sequence: TGTGCCAGCAAAGGGGTGGGCCCCAATCAGCCCCAGCATTTT.

V usage is TRBV28 and J usage is TRBJ2-2; the D is unclear. Germline values: CDR1 MDHEN, CDR2 SYDVKM. V lost 8 bases and J lost 4, with 8 bases in between. The CDR3 is 12 residues long. CDR3 sequence reads: CASPLPTGELFF. CDR3 bases: TGTGCCAGCCCGCTGCCCACCGGGGAGCTGTTTTTT.

Remarks on this clone: The sample carries other DNA sequences with the same CDR3. The chain combines TRBV6-6 with TRBJ1-5; D gene ambiguous. The V and J ends lost 3 bases and 6 bases respectively, with 3 bases between them. There are 11 residues in the CDR3. CDR1 MNHNY and CDR2 SVGAGI come from the germline V gene (reference sequence). The CDR3 nucleotides read TGTGCCAGCAGTTATAGTCAGCCCCAGCATTTT. As protein: CASSYSQPQHF.

The chain has TRBV7-7 and TRBJ2-2; 7 positions agree with TRBD1. The CDR3 is 16 amino acids. The V gene's germline CDR1 is SSHAT and CDR2 FNYEAQ (reference sequence). Trimming removed 5 bases from V and 4 bases from J; junction bases left unmatched: 10. The chain's CDR3 is CASSPSQGSVTGELFF. CDR3 in DNA: TGTGCCAGCAGCCCGTCACAGGGGTCGGTCACCGGGGAGCTGTTTTTT.

The gene calls are TRBV5-5 and TRBJ1-5; D not resolved. CDR1 is SGHKS and CDR2 is YYEKEE in the germline V gene (reference sequence). The CDR3 sequence is 14 residues long. The V and J ends lost 4 bases and 3 bases respectively, with 11 bases between them. The CDR3 loop is CASSPDKYNQPQHF. The CDR3, as DNA: TGTGCCAGCAGCCCCGACAAATACAATCAGCCCCAGCATTTT.

The chain joins TRBV7-8 to TRBJ1-5; D ambiguous. V was clipped by 1 base and J by 4 bases, with 8 bases between them. Germline V lookup: CDR1 SGHVS, CDR2 FQNEAQ. The CDR3 has 14 amino acids. CDR3 nucleotides: TGTGCCAGCAGCTTAGTAGGCACAAATCAGCCCCAGCATTTT. This codes for CASSLVGTNQPQHF.

The J gene is TRBJ1-4, the V gene TRBV25-1, with a weak D call TRBD1 (5 bases). Trimming removed 2 bases at V and 6 bases at J, with 10 bases between. The CDR3 covers 14 residues. The germline V gene has CDR1 MGHDK and CDR2 SYGVNS. CDR3 residues: CASSERGVHEKLFF. CDR3 sequence (DNA): TGTGCCAGCAGTGAACGGGGGGTTCATGAAAAACTGTTTTTT.

The rearrangement uses TRBV11-2 and TRBJ2-1; D is uncertain. Deletions cut 4 bases from V and 4 bases from J, with 5 bases between. CDR1 SGHAT and CDR2 FQNNGV come from the germline V gene. The length of the CDR3 is 12 residues. The CDR3 is CASSSEYNEQFF. The CDR3 DNA follows: TGTGCCAGCAGCTCCGAATACAATGAGCAGTTCTTC.

The chain uses TRBV4-3 and TRBJ2-1; D call uncertain. Deletions cut 0 bases from V and 7 bases from J, with 19 bases between. Germline V lookup: CDR1 LGHNA, CDR2 YSLEER. The CDR3 is made up of 17 amino acids. CDR3 nucleotide sequence: TGCGCCAGCAGCCAAGATAGGGCGCCGTTTCTGGGTAATGAGCAGTTCTTC. It specifies CASSQDRAPFLGNEQFF.

The gene calls are TRBV6-5 and TRBJ2-7; 7 bases are shared with TRBD1. Germline CDR1 reads MNHEY; CDR2 reads SVGAGI. Trimming at V came to 5 bases and at J to 5 bases, leaving 3 bases not matched to a gene. The CDR3 length is 12 residues. CDR3 sequence (DNA): TGTGCCAGCAGTCCGACAGGGCACGAGCAGTACTTC. This encodes CASSPTGHEQYF.

Worth noting for this clone: The sample has other DNA sequences that encode this CDR3 too. The chain employs TRBV9 and TRBJ1-1; TRBD1 matches at 10 bases. The ends lost 3 bases at V and 5 bases at J; junction bases unmatched: 4. The CDR3 is 14 amino acids. Looked up from germline, CDR1 is SGDLS and CDR2 is YYNGEE. DNA for the CDR3: TGTGCCAGCAGCGGGACAGGGGGGTATACTGAAGCTTTCTTT. Translated, it gives CASSGTGGYTEAFF.

The V and J genes are TRBV4-1 and TRBJ1-3, with D possibly being TRBD1 (6 bases). CDR1 is MGHRA and CDR2 is YSYEKL in the germline V gene. The CDR3 has 15 amino acids. V dropped 7 bases and J dropped 3 bases, with 16 bases sitting between them. Written as DNA, the CDR3 is TGCGCCAGCAAACACAGGGAGGGCTTTGGAAACACCATATATTTT. Translation gives CASKHREGFGNTIYF.

The chain recombines TRBV28 with TRBJ2-2; D is possibly TRBD2 (5 bases). The CDR3 has 13 residues. CDR1 and CDR2 from the germline V gene are MDHEN and SYDVKM. Trimming removed 7 bases at V and 5 bases at J, with 11 bases between. The CDR3 spells CASTGWDTGELFF. The DNA for the CDR3 is TGTGCCAGCACGGGGTGGGATACCGGGGAGCTGTTTTTT.

This chain connects TRBV27 to TRBJ1-2; D ambiguous. V shed 2 bases and J shed 8 bases, with 15 bases lying between them. From germline, CDR1 is MNHEY and CDR2 SMNVEV (reference sequence). The CDR3 contains 14 residues. The CDR3 region has the DNA TGTGCCAGCAGTTTAATGCCGGGTGCCTGGGGCTACACCTTC. Translation gives CASSLMPGAWGYTF.

This chain links TRBV2 with TRBJ2-1, with a possible D match to TRBD1 (6 bases). The CDR3 is 16 residues long. In germline, CDR1 is SNHLY, CDR2 FYNNEI. The germline V and J ends were trimmed by 6 bases and 0 bases, with 15 bases remaining between them. The CDR3 reads CASRLGQRVSYNEQFF. CDR3 DNA: TGTGCCAGCAGACTAGGACAGAGAGTCTCCTACAATGAGCAGTTCTTC. The full variable domain, completed using reference TRBV2 and TRBJ2-1, is EPEVTQTPSHQVTQMGQEVILRCVPISNHLYFYWYRQILGQKVEFLVSFYNNEISEKSEIFDDQFSVERPDGSNFTLKIRSTKLEDSAMYFCASRLGQRVSYNEQFFGPGTRLTVL.

This chain links TRBV10-2 with TRBJ2-1; D is unresolved. This CDR3 has 15 residues. Per the germline V gene, CDR1 is WSHSY and CDR2 is SAAADI. Trimming shortened V by 7 bases and J by 0 bases, and 13 bases separated the two germline ends. This chain's CDR3 is CASTVSGSSYNEQFF. The CDR3 nucleotides read TGCGCCAGCACAGTCTCAGGTAGCTCCTACAATGAGCAGTTCTTC.

The V call is TRBV9, the J call TRBJ1-4; D is unclear. Germline V gene sequence: CDR1 SGDLS, CDR2 YYNGEE. The CDR3 is 15 amino acids. Between the trimmed V and J ends, which lost 0 bases and 5 bases, there was a span of 11 bases. The CDR3 DNA follows: TGTGCCAGCAGCGTAGGGGGTCGGGTGAATGAAAAACTGTTTTTT. Translating it yields CASSVGGRVNEKLFF.

The gene calls are TRBV29-1 and TRBJ2-7, with 9 bases identical to TRBD1. V was pared by 4 bases and J by 4 bases, with 5 bases of the junction left unmatched. CDR3 size: 13 residues. Germline V lookup: CDR1 SQVTM, CDR2 ANQGSEA. As DNA, the CDR3 is TGCAGCGTTGCGGGACAGGGTATGTACGAGCAGTACTTC. Amino acids: CSVAGQGMYEQYF.

The V gene is TRBV5-1, the J gene TRBJ1-2; TRBD1 agrees at 9 bases. The V gene end was trimmed by 4 bases and the J gene end by 6 bases; junction bases not matched to a gene: 4. The V gene's germline CDR1 is SGHRS and CDR2 YFSETQ. The CDR3 covers 13 residues. The CDR3 region is CASSADRGDGYTF. CDR3 DNA: TGCGCCAGCAGCGCCGACAGGGGGGATGGCTACACCTTC. Supplemented by reference TRBV5-1 and TRBJ1-2, the full variable domain reads KAGVTQTPRYLIKTRGQQVTLSCSPISGHRSVSWYQQTPGQGLQFLFEYFSETQRNKGNFPGRFSGRQFSNSRSEMNVSTLELGDSALYLCASSADRGDGYTFGSGTRLTVV.

This sequence joins TRBV5-1 and TRBJ1-1; D remains unclear. V was cut by 4 bases and J by 0 bases, with 10 bases left in between. Germline assignment: CDR1 SGHRS and CDR2 YFSETQ. The CDR3 is made up of 14 amino acids. The CDR3 sequence is CASSETEMNTEAFF. The CDR3 nucleotides read TGCGCCAGCAGCGAGACGGAGATGAACACTGAAGCTTTCTTT.

About this clone itself: This sample also contains other DNA sequences that code for the same CDR3. This chain connects TRBV9 to TRBJ2-7; 7 bases are shared with TRBD2. The CDR3 spans 15 residues. Germline CDR1 reads SGDLS; CDR2 reads YYNGEE. V shed 0 bases and J 3 bases; nucleotides not matched to a gene: 6. The DNA for the CDR3 is TGTGCCAGCAGCGTAGCGGCGGGAGAGGACTACGAGCAGTACTTC. This codes for CASSVAAGEDYEQYF.